What follows is one T cell receptor beta chain and its context. Antigen: not known. TCRdb's table, derived via immunoSEQ multiplex PCR, lists solely in-frame clones and lacks some. The data show roughly 67,000 clones, about 82% seen once. This record belongs to a study of OX40 agonist ivuxolimab in advanced cancers. Study background: Patients receiving dose escalation had hepatocellular carcinoma, melanoma, renal cell or head and neck cancer.

Findings and limits, study-wide: No determination was made of the antigen specificity of the expanded peripheral T cells.

The origin of this receptor is an adult with an advanced solid tumor such as melanoma, head and neck, liver or kidney cancer. The starting material was CD4+ or CD8+ T cells sorted from blood, obtained in a trial of the OX40 agonist ivuxolimab.

CDR3: CASSLGSISYNSPLHF. Written as DNA, the CDR3 is TGTGCCAGCAGCTTAGGATCTATCTCCTATAATTCACCCCTCCACTTT. The chain is built from TRBV11-2 and TRBJ1-6; D is uncertain. The V and J ends lost 1 base and 0 bases respectively, with 7 bases between them. The CDR3 runs to 16 residues. The germline gives CDR1 SGHAT, CDR2 FQNNGV.